This T cell receptor (beta chain) was identified during a study of early T cells in non-severe SARS-CoV-2 infection (dated by TCRdb to the early 2020s). About the investigation overall: Because TCR sequencing was done on bulk RNA from unsorted whole blood, the alpha and beta chains could not be paired. Summary of the overall study and its limitations: Matching against VDJdb was skewed toward anti-spike CD8 responses, likely underestimated virus-specific expansions, and missed private and CD4 specificities.

This clonotype occurred a few times. The target of this receptor is not known. The input lacks base qualities; no much larger clone sits a single base away. Reading from cysteine to phenylalanine, the CDR3 counts 18 amino acids. The kept DNA is CDR3 alone, 54 bases in frame from the first base. Looking up the germline V gene (reference sequence) yields CDR1 LNHDA and CDR2 SQIVND. Germline trimming: 7 bases from V, 5 bases from J; junction bases outside gene matches: 14. Set within a cohort of healthcare workers in London, UK, this nested case-control study involved weekly PCR testing of nasopharyngeal swabs along with blood sampling. Healthcare workers were enrolled in the week of the UK lockdown, from 23 to 31 March 2020, and were followed every week for up to roughly 15 weeks. The method was 5' RACE. Sequenced on a NextSeq 500. In the TCR library protocol, unique molecular identifiers were attached to individual cDNA molecules to correct for PCR bias and sequencing error. Sequencing covered both TCR alpha and beta chains, and within each sample the abundances of alpha and beta sequences were tightly co-correlated. The study's own analysis went as follows. Decombinator V4 was used to annotate the V gene, J gene and CDR3 of the TCR sequences. TCRs were defined as expanded if a significant change between any two time points was detected under a Poisson model with p below 0.0001. TCR abundances were normalised to the total number of TCRs sequenced per sample and were expressed as counts per million. TRAV1-2 paired with TRAJ12, TRAJ20 or TRAJ33 defined MAIT TCRs, while TRAV10 paired with TRAJ18 defined iNKT TCRs. VDJdb, accessed 1 November 2021, was searched for CMV, EBV and SARS-CoV-2 annotated TCRs, excluding TCRs annotated for multiple antigens. TCRdb reprocessed the public reads (quality trimming at Q25 with fastp, clone calling with MiXCR) and kept in-frame beta chains. Rows matching on CDR3 protein sequence are summarized as one entry with the most common DNA and genes. The V and J calls reflect TCRdb's pipeline rather than the authors' work. This sample lists roughly 34,000 distinct CDR3 sequences; 3.5% to 5% were detected once. The ten largest clones represent 5.9% of the sample.

The origin of this receptor is an adult who was a healthcare worker with PCR-confirmed SARS-CoV-2 infection or an uninfected control (not recorded which). The sequenced sample was whole blood. The chain was built from TRBV19 and TRBJ2-1, and TRBD2 aligns with 13 junction nucleotides. CDR3 reads: CASIGPRGLAGDHNEQFF. The DNA sequence is as follows: TGTGCCAGTATAGGACCGAGAGGACTAGCGGGAGATCACAATGAGCAGTTCTTC.